The present T cell receptor (beta chain) was sequenced within a study of early T cells in non-severe SARS-CoV-2 infection. General study points: Matching against VDJdb likely underestimated virus-specific expansions, favoring anti-spike CD8.

Concerning this clonotype itself: Antigen specificity is unknown.

TCRdb ran MiXCR on the 5' RACE reads and lists one entry per CDR3 protein. The sample shows around 64,000 distinct CDR3 sequences, 12% of them seen only once. The sample comprised whole blood. The source is an adult who was a healthcare worker with PCR-confirmed SARS-CoV-2 infection or an uninfected control (not recorded which).

In DNA, the CDR3 is TGTGCCAGCAGCCAAGACAGGGCCGTTAACTATGGCTACACCTTC. Amino acid sequence: CASSQDRAVNYGYTF. The V gene is TRBV4-2, the J gene TRBJ1-2; tentative D call: TRBD1 (5 bases). Trimming stripped 0 bases from V and 1 base from J, with 9 bases between. This CDR3 region has 15 residues. Germline V CDR1 and CDR2: LGHNA, YNFKEQ.